This T cell receptor beta chain was identified during a study of OX40 agonist ivuxolimab in advanced cancers. At the level of the study: Dosing consisted of intravenous ivuxolimab at 0.01 to 10 mg/kg every 2 weeks. Previous treatment with anti-PD-1, anti-PD-L1 or anti-CTLA-4 therapy was allowed; 30% to 50% had received some. General study findings and limits: People who partly responded at 0.1-3.0 mg/kg had some of the least clonal expansion seen. Some nonresponders additionally presented with little normalized T-cell clonal expansion.

TCRdb's copy holds only in-frame clones and misses some; the assay was immunoSEQ multiplex PCR. Seen here are more than 45,000 clones, about 84% observed once, and the top ten hold over 2%. As concerns this clone: Its antigen is unidentified.

Germline CDR1 is MNHNY and CDR2 is SVGAGI (reference sequence). V shed 0 bases, J shed 11 bases, and the junction held 8 bases outside the gene matches. This CDR3 is built from 15 residues. V and J are TRBV6-6 and TRBJ1-3; 9 nucleotides agree with TRBD1. This sequence originates from an adult with an advanced solid tumor such as melanoma, head and neck, liver or kidney cancer. Sequenced material: CD4+ or CD8+ T cells sorted from blood, taken in a trial of the OX40 agonist ivuxolimab. CDR3 protein: CASSYSRTGDTAIYF. The CDR3 DNA follows: TGTGCCAGCAGTTACTCTCGGACAGGGGATACAGCCATATATTTT.